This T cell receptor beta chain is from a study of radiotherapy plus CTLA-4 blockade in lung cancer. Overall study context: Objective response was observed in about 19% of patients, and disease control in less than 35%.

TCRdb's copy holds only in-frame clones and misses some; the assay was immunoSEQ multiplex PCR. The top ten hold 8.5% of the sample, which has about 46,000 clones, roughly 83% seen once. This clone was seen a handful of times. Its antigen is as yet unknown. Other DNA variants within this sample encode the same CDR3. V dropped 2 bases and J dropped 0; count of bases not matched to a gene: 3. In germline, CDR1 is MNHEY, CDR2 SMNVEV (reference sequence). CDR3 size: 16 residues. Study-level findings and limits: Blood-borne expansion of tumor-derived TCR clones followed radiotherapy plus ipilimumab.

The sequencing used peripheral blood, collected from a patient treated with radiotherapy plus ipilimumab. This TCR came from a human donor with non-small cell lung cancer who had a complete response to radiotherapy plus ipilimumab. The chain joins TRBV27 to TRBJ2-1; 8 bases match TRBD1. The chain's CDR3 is CASSLQGASSYNEQFF. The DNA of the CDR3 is TGTGCCAGCAGTTTACAGGGGGCGAGCTCCTACAATGAGCAGTTCTTC.